This T cell receptor (beta chain) was captured in a study of read filtering for tumor transcriptome and immune sequencing. Turning to the study itself: Mean patient age was approximately 66 years, range roughly 40 to 80; 17 male, over twelve female.

Study-wide points: Dropping single-read clonotypes raised IR-seq and RNA-seq shared-clonotype correlation. IR-seq captured clonotypes deeper and more reliably than RNA-seq. In IR-seq, single-read clonotypes were around 85% of clonotypes but around 3.5% of reads.

At least ten counts were recorded for this clonotype. Its antigen is unknown. From 300 to 400 ng of RNA, a library with molecular barcoded alpha/delta and beta/gamma adaptors was made. MiXCR, run by TCRdb on the reads, gives a single entry per CDR3 protein. The sample has about 90,000 distinct CDR3 sequences, 9% to 15% seen once. This CDR3 has 12 residues. V was clipped by 8 bases and J by 10 bases; unmatched bases: 10. Germline lookup yields CDR1 SQVTM and CDR2 ANQGSEA. This sequence joins TRBV29-1 and TRBJ1-2; TRBD1 matches at 10 bases. This clonotype was sampled from a donor at least 40 years old with multiple myeloma. The sequenced sample consisted of a population of CD138-negative cells sorted from bone marrow. The CDR3, as DNA: TGCAGCTCCCGGACAGGGGGTGAAGACTACACCTTC. It codes for CSSRTGGEDYTF.